This T cell receptor (beta chain) stems from a study of blood T cells in healthy people across ages. A second PCR, run for about 7 to 11 cycles, used a sample-barcoded 5' primer plus a J-beta primer mix. TCRdb reanalysed the 5' RACE reads using MiXCR and keeps one entry per CDR3 protein. Of around 1,600,000 distinct CDR3 sequences in the sample, 42% are singletons; the top ten hold around 4%. Germline V gene sequence: CDR1 KGHSH, CDR2 LQKENI. The CDR3 is made up of 15 amino acids. After removal of 2 bases from V and 6 bases from J, the junction contained 5 bases not matched to a gene. This clonotype was observed a single time.

The sequenced sample consisted of blood. The chain uses TRBV18 and TRBJ2-1; 9 bases match TRBD1. The sequence came from a woman aged 18-35 years in good health. Here the CDR3 DNA reads TGTGCCAGCTCACCATACAGGGGGCGATTCAATGAGCAGTTCTTC. Protein sequence: CASSPYRGRFNEQFF.